This entry describes one T cell receptor beta chain. Sequenced by immunoSEQ multiplex PCR; TCRdb stores in-frame clones only, minus some. This repertoire shows some 100,000 clones, roughly 80% found once; its top ten account for approximately 4.7%. Germline V gene lookup returns CDR1 SGHNT and CDR2 YYREEE (reference sequence). The CDR3 sequence is 15 residues long. Trimming shortened V by 0 bases and J by 3 bases, and 12 bases separated the two germline ends. The data belong to a study of radiotherapy plus CTLA-4 blockade in lung cancer. The chain is built from TRBV5-4 and TRBJ1-2; tentative D call: TRBD1 (5 bases). The sequence was collected from a human donor with non-small cell lung cancer who had a partial response to radiotherapy plus ipilimumab. The sample in question was peripheral blood, obtained from a patient treated with radiotherapy plus ipilimumab. The CDR3 nucleotides read TGTGCCAGCAGCTTGGCCCTGACGGGGGACTATGGCTACACCTTC. This translates into CASSLALTGDYGYTF.